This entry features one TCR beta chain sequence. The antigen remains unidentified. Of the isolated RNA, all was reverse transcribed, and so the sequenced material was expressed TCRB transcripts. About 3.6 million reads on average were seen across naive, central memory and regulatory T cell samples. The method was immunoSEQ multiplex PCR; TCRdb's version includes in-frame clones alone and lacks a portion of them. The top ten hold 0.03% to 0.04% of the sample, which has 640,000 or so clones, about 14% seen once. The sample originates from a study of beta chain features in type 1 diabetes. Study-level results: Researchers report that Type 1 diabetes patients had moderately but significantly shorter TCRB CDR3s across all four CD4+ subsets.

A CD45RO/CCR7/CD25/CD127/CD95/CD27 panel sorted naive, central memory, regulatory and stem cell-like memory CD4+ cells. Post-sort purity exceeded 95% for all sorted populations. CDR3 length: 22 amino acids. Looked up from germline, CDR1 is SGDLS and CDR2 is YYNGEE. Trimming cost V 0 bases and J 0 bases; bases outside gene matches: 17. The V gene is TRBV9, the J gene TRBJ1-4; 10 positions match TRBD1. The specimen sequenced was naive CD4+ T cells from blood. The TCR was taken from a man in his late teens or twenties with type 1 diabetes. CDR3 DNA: TGTGCCAGCAGCGTAGCTTCGGGGTCAGGGACAGGGGCGCGGGCAACTAATGAAAAACTGTTTTTT. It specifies CASSVASGSGTGARATNEKLFF.